The 19 T cell receptor beta chains reported below all come from one sample, sequenced in a study of graft-versus-host responses after intestinal transplantation. Sequencing was performed with immunoSEQ multiplex PCR; in TCRdb, only in-frame clones are kept and a portion is missing. The sample lists 9,100 or so clones; approximately 90% were seen once. This sample comprised PBMCs, obtained about 47 days after intestinal transplant. The receptor set was obtained from a human patient who received an intestinal transplant, so some T cells may come from the graft donor.

The genes are TRBV5-1 and TRBJ1-3; the D gene is possibly TRBD1 (5 bases). CDR1 SGHRS and CDR2 YFSETQ come from the germline V gene. The CDR3 is 15 residues long. V was pared by 4 bases and J by 0 bases, with 11 bases between. The CDR3 sequence is CASSGDVYSGNTIYF. CDR3 sequence (DNA): TGCGCCAGCAGCGGGGACGTCTACTCTGGAAACACCATATATTTT.

The V and J genes are TRBV10-1 and TRBJ2-1; D may be TRBD1 (6 bases). V lost 6 bases and J lost 1, with 10 bases in between. The V gene's germline CDR1 is WNHNN and CDR2 SYGVQD (reference sequence). The CDR3 is 14 amino acids. CDR3 nucleotides: TGCGCCAGCAGCACAGGGTATTCCTACAATGAGCAGTTCTTC. Encoded protein: CASSTGYSYNEQFF.

The J gene is TRBJ2-3, the V gene TRBV5-4; TRBD2 matches 7 bases. This CDR3 region has 16 residues. Germline CDR1 SGHNT, CDR2 YYREEE (reference sequence). The V segment lost 0 bases and the J segment 0 bases; nucleotides outside the gene matches: 4. CDR3 protein: CASSLGLAESTDTQYF. Written as DNA, the CDR3 is TGTGCCAGCAGCTTGGGGCTAGCGGAGAGCACAGATACGCAGTATTTT.

V and J are TRBV4-1 and TRBJ2-3; a weak D match, TRBD2 (6 bases). V gave up 7 bases and J gave up 2 bases, with 13 bases separating them. The length of the CDR3 is 14 residues. Per the germline V gene, CDR1 is MGHRA and CDR2 is YSYEKL. CDR3 region: CASNMGGDTDTQYF. CDR3 nucleotides: TGCGCCAGCAATATGGGGGGTGACACAGATACGCAGTATTTT.

V gene TRBV6-6 combines with J gene TRBJ1-4, with 9 bases identical to TRBD1. The CDR3 loop spans 12 amino acids. Germline values: CDR1 MNHNY, CDR2 SVGAGI (reference sequence). V shed 6 bases, J shed 11 bases, and the junction held 4 bases outside the gene matches. This CDR3 is CASRDRGEKLFF. The CDR3 DNA reads as TGTGCCAGCAGGGACAGGGGAGAGAAACTGTTTTTT.

V is TRBV29-1 and J is TRBJ1-6, with 9 bases fitting TRBD1. The CDR3 length is 13 residues. Trimming took 6 bases from V and 6 from J; bases not matched to a gene: 3. Germline loops: CDR1 SQVTM, CDR2 ANQGSEA. The CDR3 here is CSVKTGGNSPLHF. CDR3 nucleotide sequence: TGCAGCGTGAAGACAGGGGGTAATTCACCCCTCCACTTT.

V gene TRBV15 combines with J gene TRBJ1-4, with 9 bases aligning to TRBD1. Germline values: CDR1 LNHNV, CDR2 YYDKDF (reference sequence). This CDR3 comprises 18 residues. V gave up 0 bases and J gave up 8 bases; unmatched junction bases: 13. CDR3 sequence reads: CATSRERTGVAMGEKLFF. CDR3 nucleotide sequence: TGTGCCACCAGCAGAGAAAGGACAGGGGTCGCGATGGGGGAAAAACTGTTTTTT.

V gene TRBV27 combines with J gene TRBJ2-5; TRBD1 aligns across 8 bases. This CDR3 comprises 15 residues. Trimming took 8 bases from V and 5 from J; bases not matched to a gene: 13. Germline V CDR1 and CDR2: MNHEY, SMNVEV (reference sequence). As DNA, the CDR3 is TGTGCCAGCTCAAGGGCCCAGGGGGCGGGCGAGACCCAGTACTTC. Residues: CASSRAQGAGETQYF.

The sample holds one count of this clone. The chain joins TRBV10-3 to TRBJ2-1; a possible D gene is TRBD2 (6 bases). Per the germline V gene, CDR1 is ENHRY and CDR2 is SYGVKD. This CDR3 comprises 13 residues. The V gene lost 7 bases and the J gene lost 6 bases, with 13 bases spanning the gap. The CDR3 sequence: CAITEAGFNEQFF. CDR3 DNA sequence: TGTGCCATCACGGAGGCGGGGTTCAATGAGCAGTTCTTC.

The chain is built from TRBV5-6 and TRBJ2-7; D might be TRBD1 or TRBD2, each matching 5 bases. Germline CDR1 reads SGHDT; CDR2 reads YYEEEE. There are 9 residues in the CDR3. The CDR3 bases are TGTGCCAGCAGCCAGGGACCGACGGTC. Translating gives CASSQGPTV.

The rearrangement links TRBV2 to TRBJ2-5; D remains ambiguous. The CDR3 sequence is 12 residues long. Between the trimmed V and J ends, which lost 7 bases and 2 bases, there was a span of 8 bases. Germline-derived CDR1 and CDR2 are SNHLY and FYNNEI. In DNA form, the CDR3 reads TGTGCCAGCAAAGGCCAACAAGAGACCCAGTACTTC. Its protein is CASKGQQETQYF.

This chain uses TRBV9 with TRBJ1-6, with D possibly TRBD1 on 5 matching bases. This CDR3 region has 16 residues. The V end was cut by 0 bases, the J end by 7 bases, with 14 bases between. Germline V lookup: CDR1 SGDLS, CDR2 YYNGEE. The chain's CDR3 is CASSVDPGRPNSPLHF. The CDR3 DNA is TGTGCCAGCAGCGTAGACCCGGGACGGCCCAATTCACCCCTCCACTTT. Full variable domain (missing parts from reference TRBV9 and TRBJ1-6): DSGVTQTPKHLITATGQRVTLRCSPRSGDLSVYWYQQSLDQGLQFLIQYYNGEERAKGNILERFSAQQFPDLHSELNLSSLELGDSALYFCASSVDPGRPNSPLHFGNGTRLTVT.

The V gene is TRBV7-6, the J gene TRBJ1-1; TRBD1 is a possible D gene (6 bases). Deletions cut 1 base from V and 0 bases from J, with 9 bases between. CDR1 is SGHVS and CDR2 is FNYEAQ in the germline V gene. The CDR3 consists of 15 residues. Here the CDR3 DNA reads TGTGCCAGCAGCTTAGTGGACAGCATGAACACTGAAGCTTTCTTT. This codes for CASSLVDSMNTEAFF. Using reference TRBV7-6 and TRBJ1-1 for the parts outside the CDR3, the full variable domain is GAGVSQSPRYKVTKRGQDVALRCDPISGHVSLYWYRQALGQGPEFLTYFNYEAQQDKSGLPNDRFSAERPEGSISTLTIQRTEQRDSAMYRCASSLVDSMNTEAFFGQGTRLTVV.

The CDR3 here is CASSDQRGDHNEQFF. The CDR3 DNA sequence: TGTGCCAGCAGCGACCAGAGAGGGGACCACAATGAGCAGTTCTTC. The chain has TRBV9 and TRBJ2-1; D may match TRBD1 or TRBD2 (5 bases each). Germline CDR1 SGDLS, CDR2 YYNGEE. V lost 3 bases and J lost 5, with 15 bases in between. The length of the CDR3 is 15 residues.

V and J are TRBV5-5 and TRBJ2-7, with TRBD1 identical over 8 bases. The length of the CDR3 is 14 residues. V was pared by 2 bases and J by 2 bases, with 3 bases of the junction left unmatched. CDR1 SGHKS and CDR2 YYEKEE come from the germline V gene (reference sequence). CDR3 nucleotides: TGTGCCAGCAGCTTTAACAGGGGGACCTACGAGCAGTACTTC. Its translation: CASSFNRGTYEQYF.

V is TRBV5-1 and J is TRBJ1-1, with D possibly being TRBD1 (5 bases). CDR3 length equals 13 residues. Trimming left V 2 bases short and J 1 base short, with 6 bases between. In germline, CDR1 is SGHRS, CDR2 YFSETQ. CDR3: CASSFDRNTEAFF. CDR3 in DNA: TGCGCCAGCAGCTTCGACAGGAACACTGAAGCTTTCTTT.

The rearrangement uses TRBV10-2 and TRBJ2-7, with D unclear. The CDR3 sequence is 14 residues long. Germline values: CDR1 WSHSY, CDR2 SAAADI. Trimming cost V 6 bases and J 0 bases, with 12 bases left between them. The CDR3 spells CASRRLHSSYEQYF. CDR3 bases: TGCGCCAGCAGAAGACTGCACAGCTCCTACGAGCAGTACTTC.

As to this clone: Sequence at one end of the junction differs from germline and may be a read error. The chain links TRBV4-1 to TRBJ2-1; a weak D match, TRBD2 (5 bases). CDR1 and CDR2 (germline): MGHRA, YSYEKL. The CDR3 is 15 residues long. This CDR3 is CASSQVYFDYNGQFF. CDR3 nucleotide sequence: TGCGCCAGCAGCCAAGTCTACTTTGACTACAATGGGCAGTTCTTC.

The chain employs TRBV30 and TRBJ2-1; D is possibly TRBD1 or TRBD2 (5 bases each). V dropped 7 bases and J dropped 1 base, with 26 bases sitting between them. The CDR3 contains 18 residues. Germline loops: CDR1 GTSNPN, CDR2 SVGIG (reference sequence). CDR3 protein: CAFSGPLGGPESYNEQFF. The CDR3 DNA follows: TGTGCCTTCTCGGGGCCCCTTGGGGGTCCGGAATCCTACAATGAGCAGTTCTTC.